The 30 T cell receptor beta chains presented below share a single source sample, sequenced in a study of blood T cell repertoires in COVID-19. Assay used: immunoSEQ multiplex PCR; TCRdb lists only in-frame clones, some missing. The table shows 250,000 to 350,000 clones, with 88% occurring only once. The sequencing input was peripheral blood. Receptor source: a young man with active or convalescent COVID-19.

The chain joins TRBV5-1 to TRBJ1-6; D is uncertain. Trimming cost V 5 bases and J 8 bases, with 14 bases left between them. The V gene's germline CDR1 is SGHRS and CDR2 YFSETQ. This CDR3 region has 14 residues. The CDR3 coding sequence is TGCGCCAGCAGGCGCGGGTCCCTAGATTCACCCCTCCACTTT. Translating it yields CASRRGSLDSPLHF.

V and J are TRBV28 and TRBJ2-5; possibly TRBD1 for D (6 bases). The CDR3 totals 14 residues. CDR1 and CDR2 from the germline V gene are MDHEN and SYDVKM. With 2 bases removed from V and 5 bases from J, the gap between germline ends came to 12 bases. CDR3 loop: CASSLDRQGETQYF. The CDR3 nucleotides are TGTGCCAGCAGTTTAGACAGGCAGGGGGAGACCCAGTACTTC.

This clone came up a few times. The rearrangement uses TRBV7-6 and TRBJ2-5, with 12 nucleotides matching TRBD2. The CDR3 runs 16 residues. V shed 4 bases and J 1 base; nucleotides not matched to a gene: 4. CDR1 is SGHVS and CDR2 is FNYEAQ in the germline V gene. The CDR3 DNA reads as TGTGCCAGCAGCTACGGACTAGCGGGGTTCCAAGAGACCCAGTACTTC. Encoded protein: CASSYGLAGFQETQYF.

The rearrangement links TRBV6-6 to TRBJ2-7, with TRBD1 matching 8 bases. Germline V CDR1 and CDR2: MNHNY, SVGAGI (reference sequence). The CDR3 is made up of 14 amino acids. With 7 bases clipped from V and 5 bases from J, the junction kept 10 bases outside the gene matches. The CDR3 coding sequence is TGTGCCAGCATCATTGGACAGGGATCAGACGAGCAGTACTTC. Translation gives CASIIGQGSDEQYF.

The CDR3 DNA is TGTGCCACCAGTGATAACCGGGACAATCACTATGGCTACACCTTC. Its translation: CATSDNRDNHYGYTF. The J gene is TRBJ1-2, the V gene TRBV24-1; D might be TRBD1 (6 bases). The CDR3 is made up of 15 amino acids. Germline V lookup: CDR1 KGHDR, CDR2 SFDVKD. Trimming cost V 3 bases and J 3 bases, with 13 bases left between them.

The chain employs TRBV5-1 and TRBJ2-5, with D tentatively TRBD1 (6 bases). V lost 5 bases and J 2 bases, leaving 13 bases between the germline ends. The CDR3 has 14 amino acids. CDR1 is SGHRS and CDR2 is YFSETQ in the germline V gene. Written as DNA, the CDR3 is TGCGCCAGCAGTGACCGGGACAAACAAGAGACCCAGTACTTC. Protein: CASSDRDKQETQYF.

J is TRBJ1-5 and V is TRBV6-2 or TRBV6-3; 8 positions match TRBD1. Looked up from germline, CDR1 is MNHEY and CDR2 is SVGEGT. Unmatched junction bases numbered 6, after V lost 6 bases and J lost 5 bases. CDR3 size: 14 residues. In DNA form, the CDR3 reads TGTGCCAGCAGCATTCAGGGGGCGCATCAGCCCCAGCATTTT. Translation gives CASSIQGAHQPQHF.

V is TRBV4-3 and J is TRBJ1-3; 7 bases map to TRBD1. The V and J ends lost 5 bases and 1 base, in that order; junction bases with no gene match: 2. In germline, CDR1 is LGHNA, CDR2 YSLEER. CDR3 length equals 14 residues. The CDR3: CASSSRGSGNTIYF. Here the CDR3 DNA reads TGCGCCAGCAGCTCCAGGGGGTCTGGAAACACCATATATTTT.

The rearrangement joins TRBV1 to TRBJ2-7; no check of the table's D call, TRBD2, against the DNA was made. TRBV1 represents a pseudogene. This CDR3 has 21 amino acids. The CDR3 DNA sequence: TGCACCAGCAGCCATGGACTAGCGGGACAGGTACAGGACCTTCGATCCTACGAGCAGTACTTC. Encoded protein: CTSSHGLAGQVQDLRSYEQYF.

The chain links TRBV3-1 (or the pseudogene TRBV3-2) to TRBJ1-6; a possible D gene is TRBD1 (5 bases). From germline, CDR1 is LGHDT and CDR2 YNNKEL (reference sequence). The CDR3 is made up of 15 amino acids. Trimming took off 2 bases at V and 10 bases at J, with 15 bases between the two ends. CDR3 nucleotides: TGTGCCAGCAGCCAAATCGGAGACAGAGGATCACCCCTCCACTTT. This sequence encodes CASSQIGDRGSPLHF.

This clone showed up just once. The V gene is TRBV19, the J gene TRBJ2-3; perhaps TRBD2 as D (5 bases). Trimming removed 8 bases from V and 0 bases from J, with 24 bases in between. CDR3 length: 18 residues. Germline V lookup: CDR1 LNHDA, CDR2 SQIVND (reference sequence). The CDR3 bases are TGTGCCAGTGCTCTCTACCCCGGGGTCAGAACTAGCACAGATACGCAGTATTTT. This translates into CASALYPGVRTSTDTQYF. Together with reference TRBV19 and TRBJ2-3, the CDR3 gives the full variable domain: DGGITQSPKYLFRKEGQNVTLSCEQNLNHDAMYWYRQDPGQGLRLIYYSQIVNDFQKGDIAEGYSVSREKKESFPLTVTSAQKNPTAFYLCASALYPGVRTSTDTQYFGPGTRLTVL.

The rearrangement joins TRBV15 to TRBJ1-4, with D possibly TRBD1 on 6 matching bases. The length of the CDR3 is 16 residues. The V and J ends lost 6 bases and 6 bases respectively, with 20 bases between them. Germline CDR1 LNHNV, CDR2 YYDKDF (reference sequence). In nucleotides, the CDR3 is TGTGCCACCAGGAACGGTTGGGGGCAGGCCCATGAAAAACTGTTTTTT. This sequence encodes CATRNGWGQAHEKLFF.

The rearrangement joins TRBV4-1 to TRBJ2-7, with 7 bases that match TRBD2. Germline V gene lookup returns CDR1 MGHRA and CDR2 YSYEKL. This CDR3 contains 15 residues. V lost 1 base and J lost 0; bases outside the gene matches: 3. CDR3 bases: TGCGCCAGCAGCCAAGTCGGGGGGAGCTCCTACGAGCAGTACTTC. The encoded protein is CASSQVGGSSYEQYF.

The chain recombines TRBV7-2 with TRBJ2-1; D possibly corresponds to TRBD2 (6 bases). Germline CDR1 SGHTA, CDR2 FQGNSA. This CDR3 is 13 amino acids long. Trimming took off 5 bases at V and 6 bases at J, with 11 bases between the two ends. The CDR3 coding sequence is TGTGCCAGCAGCCGACTAGGGCCCAATGAGCAGTTCTTC. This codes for CASSRLGPNEQFF.

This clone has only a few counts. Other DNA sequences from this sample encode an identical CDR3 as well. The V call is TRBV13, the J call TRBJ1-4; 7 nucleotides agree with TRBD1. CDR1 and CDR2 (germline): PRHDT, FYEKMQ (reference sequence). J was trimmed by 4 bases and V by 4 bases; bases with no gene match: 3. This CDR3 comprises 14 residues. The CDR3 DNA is TGTGCCAGCAGCTCAGGACAGGATAATGAAAAACTGTTTTTT. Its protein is CASSSGQDNEKLFF.

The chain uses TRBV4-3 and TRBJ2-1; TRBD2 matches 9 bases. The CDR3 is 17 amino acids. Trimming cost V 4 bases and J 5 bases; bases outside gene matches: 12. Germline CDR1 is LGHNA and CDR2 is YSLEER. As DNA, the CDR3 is TGCGCCAGCAGCCTCTCGGGTAGCGGGGGTTACAACAATGAGCAGTTCTTC. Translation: CASSLSGSGGYNNEQFF.

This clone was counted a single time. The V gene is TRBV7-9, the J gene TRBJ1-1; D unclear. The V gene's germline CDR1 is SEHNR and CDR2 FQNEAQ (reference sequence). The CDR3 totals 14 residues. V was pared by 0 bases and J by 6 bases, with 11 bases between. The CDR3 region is CASSLATGRPEAFF. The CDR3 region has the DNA TGTGCCAGCAGCTTAGCGACGGGGAGGCCTGAAGCTTTCTTT.

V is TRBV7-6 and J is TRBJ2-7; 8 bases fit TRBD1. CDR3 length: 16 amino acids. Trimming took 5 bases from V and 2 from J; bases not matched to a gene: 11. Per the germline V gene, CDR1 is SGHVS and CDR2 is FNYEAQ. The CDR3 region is CASSLLSGTGPYEQYF. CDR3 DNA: TGTGCCAGCAGCCTACTATCCGGGACAGGTCCCTACGAGCAGTACTTC.

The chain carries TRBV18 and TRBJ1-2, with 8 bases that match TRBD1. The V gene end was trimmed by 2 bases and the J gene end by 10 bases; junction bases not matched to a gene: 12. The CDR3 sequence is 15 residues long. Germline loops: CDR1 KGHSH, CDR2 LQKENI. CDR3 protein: CASSPNPWSGGNYTF. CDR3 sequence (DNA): TGTGCCAGCTCACCAAACCCCTGGTCAGGGGGCAACTACACCTTC.

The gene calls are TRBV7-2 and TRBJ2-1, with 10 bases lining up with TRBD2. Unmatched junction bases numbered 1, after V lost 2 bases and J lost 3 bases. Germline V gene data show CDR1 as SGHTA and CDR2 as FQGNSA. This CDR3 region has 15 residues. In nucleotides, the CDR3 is TGTGCCAGCAGCTTAAGGACTAGCGGCTACAATGAGCAGTTCTTC. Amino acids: CASSLRTSGYNEQFF.

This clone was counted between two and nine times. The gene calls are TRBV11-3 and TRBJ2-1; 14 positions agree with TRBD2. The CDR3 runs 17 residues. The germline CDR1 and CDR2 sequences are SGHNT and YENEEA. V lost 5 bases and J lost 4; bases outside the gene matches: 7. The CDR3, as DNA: TGTGCCAGCAGCATTACCGGACTAGCGGGGGGATACAATGAGCAGTTCTTC. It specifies CASSITGLAGGYNEQFF.

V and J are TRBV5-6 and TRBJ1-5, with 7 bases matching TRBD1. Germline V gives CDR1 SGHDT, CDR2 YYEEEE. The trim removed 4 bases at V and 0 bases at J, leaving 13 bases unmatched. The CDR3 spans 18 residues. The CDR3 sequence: CASSMFRDRSYSNQPQHF. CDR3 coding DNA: TGTGCCAGCAGCATGTTCAGGGACAGATCTTATAGCAATCAGCCCCAGCATTTT. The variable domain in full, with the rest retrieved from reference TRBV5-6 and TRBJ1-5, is DAGVTQSPTHLIKTRGQQVTLRCSPKSGHDTVSWYQQALGQGPQFIFQYYEEEERQRGNFPDRFSGHQFPNYSSELNVNALLLGDSALYLCASSMFRDRSYSNQPQHFGDGTRLSIL.

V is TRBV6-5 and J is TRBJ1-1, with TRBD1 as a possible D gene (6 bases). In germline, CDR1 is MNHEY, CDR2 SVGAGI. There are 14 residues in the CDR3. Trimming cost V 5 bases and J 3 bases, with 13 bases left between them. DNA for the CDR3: TGTGCCAGCAGTCCCGGGACATATGACACTGAAGCTTTCTTT. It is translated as CASSPGTYDTEAFF.

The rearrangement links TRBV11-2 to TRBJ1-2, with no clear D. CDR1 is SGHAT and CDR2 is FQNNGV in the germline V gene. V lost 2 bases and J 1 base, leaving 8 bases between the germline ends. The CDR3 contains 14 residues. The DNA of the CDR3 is TGTGCCAGCAGCTTACTTATTTTTAACTATGGCTACACCTTC. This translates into CASSLLIFNYGYTF.

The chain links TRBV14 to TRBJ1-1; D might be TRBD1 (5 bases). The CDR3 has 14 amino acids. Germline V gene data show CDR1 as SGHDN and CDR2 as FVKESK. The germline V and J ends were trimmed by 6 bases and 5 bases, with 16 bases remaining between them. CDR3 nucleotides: TGTGCCAGCAGTCAGGGATTTCTCGATACTGAAGCTTTCTTT. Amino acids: CASSQGFLDTEAFF.

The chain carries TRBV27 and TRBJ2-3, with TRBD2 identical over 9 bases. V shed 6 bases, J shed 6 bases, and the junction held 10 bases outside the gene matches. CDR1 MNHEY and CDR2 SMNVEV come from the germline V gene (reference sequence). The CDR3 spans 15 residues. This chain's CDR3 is CASRNLGLAYDTQYF. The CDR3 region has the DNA TGTGCCAGCAGGAATTTGGGACTAGCATACGATACGCAGTATTTT.

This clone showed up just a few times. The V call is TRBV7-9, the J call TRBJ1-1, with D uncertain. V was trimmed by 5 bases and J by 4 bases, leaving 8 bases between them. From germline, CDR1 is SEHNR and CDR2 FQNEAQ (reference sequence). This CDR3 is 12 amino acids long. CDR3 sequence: CASSERGTEAFF. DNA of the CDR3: TGTGCCAGCAGCGAACGGGGCACTGAAGCTTTCTTT.

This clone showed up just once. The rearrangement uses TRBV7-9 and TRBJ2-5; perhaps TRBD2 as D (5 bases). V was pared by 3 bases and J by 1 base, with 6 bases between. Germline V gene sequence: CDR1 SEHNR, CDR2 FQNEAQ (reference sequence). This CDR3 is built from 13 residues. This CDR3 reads CASSLEAQETQYF. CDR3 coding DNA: TGTGCCAGCAGCTTGGAGGCCCAAGAGACCCAGTACTTC.

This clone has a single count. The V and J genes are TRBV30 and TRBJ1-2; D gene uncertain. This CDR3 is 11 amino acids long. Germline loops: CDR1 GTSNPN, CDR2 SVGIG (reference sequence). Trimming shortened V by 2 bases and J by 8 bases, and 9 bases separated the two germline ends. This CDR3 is CAWSPSRGYTF. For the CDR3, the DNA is TGTGCCTGGAGTCCTTCTCGGGGCTACACCTTC.

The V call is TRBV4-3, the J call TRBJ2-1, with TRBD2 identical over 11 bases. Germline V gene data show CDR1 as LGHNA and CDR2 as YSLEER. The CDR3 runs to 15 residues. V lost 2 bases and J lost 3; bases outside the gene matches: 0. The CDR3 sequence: CASSQLAGGYNEQFF. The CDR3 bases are TGCGCCAGCAGCCAACTAGCGGGGGGCTACAATGAGCAGTTCTTC.